The 3 T cell receptor beta chains given below trace back to one sample, sequenced in a study of molecular identifiers for immune sequencing clone quantification. TCRdb re-analysed the PCR reads in MiXCR, keeping a single row per CDR3 protein. Of some 590,000 distinct CDR3 sequences listed, roughly 23% are singletons. The sequenced sample consisted of naive CD8+ T cells from blood, with Jurkat cell RNA spiked in. This sample's subset: FACS-sorted CD8+CD4-CCR7+CD45RA+ naive T cells. The receptors stem from a human donor in good health. Some libraries in this study had Jurkat cell RNA spiked in.

This clonotype showed up just a few times. V usage is TRBV6-5 and J usage is TRBJ2-7; D might be TRBD1 (6 bases). The CDR3 totals 15 residues. Germline CDR1 MNHEY, CDR2 SVGAGI. V dropped 6 bases and J dropped 2 bases, with 17 bases sitting between them. CDR3 nucleotides: TGTGCCAGCAGACCTCTTCGGGACACCCCCTACGAGCAGTACTTC. Its protein product is CASRPLRDTPYEQYF.

At least ten counts were recorded for this clonotype. In nucleotides, the CDR3 is TGTGCCAGCAGCGGGACAGGGGTCAACATTCAGTACTTC. Protein product: CASSGTGVNIQYF. This chain links TRBV7-9 with TRBJ2-4; TRBD1 matches at 10 bases. V lost 5 bases and J lost 7; bases outside the gene matches: 2. The germline V gene encodes CDR1 SEHNR and CDR2 FQNEAQ (reference sequence). This CDR3 spans 13 amino acids. Looking up the rest from reference TRBV7-9 and TRBJ2-4 gives the full variable domain: DTGVSQNPRHKITKRGQNVTFRCDPISEHNRLYWYRQTLGQGPEFLTYFQNEAQLEKSRLLSDRFSAERPKGSFSTLEIQRTEQGDSAMYLCASSGTGVNIQYFGAGTRLSVL.

The chain joins TRBV29-1 to TRBJ2-1; 8 bases agree with TRBD1. The V gene end was trimmed by 6 bases and the J gene end by 2 bases; junction bases not matched to a gene: 6. From germline, CDR1 is SQVTM and CDR2 ANQGSEA. This CDR3 comprises 14 residues. The CDR3 sequence is CSVRPGGTYNEQFF. CDR3 nucleotide sequence: TGCAGCGTCCGACCAGGGGGCACCTACAATGAGCAGTTCTTC.